The 24 T cell receptor beta chains listed next were all sequenced from one sample in a study of T cell responses to AZD1222 COVID-19 vaccine. The data were produced by immunoSEQ multiplex PCR, yet TCRdb's version contains in-frame clones alone and is incomplete. The sample carries about 180,000 clones, 80% to 90% recorded once. The sample was peripheral blood, taken on day 0 of AZD1222 vaccination. These receptors came from an adult in good health.

In its sample, this clone was seen once. The chain employs TRBV6-5 and TRBJ1-1; 10 bases line up with TRBD1. Trimming at V came to 5 bases and at J to 4 bases, leaving 7 bases not matched to a gene. CDR3 length: 15 residues. Germline V gene sequence: CDR1 MNHEY, CDR2 SVGAGI. The CDR3 DNA reads as TGTGCCAGCAGTACTTCCGGGACAGGGGCCACTGAAGCTTTCTTT. Its translation: CASSTSGTGATEAFF.

The chain uses TRBV29-1 and TRBJ2-5; D perhaps matches TRBD1 (7 bases). The CDR3 covers 13 residues. Trimming pared 2 bases from V and 5 bases from J, leaving 12 bases between. Germline CDR1 reads SQVTM; CDR2 reads ANQGSEA. The DNA of the CDR3 is TGCAGCGTTGAACAGGGGGGTTCCGAGACCCAGTACTTC. It codes for CSVEQGGSETQYF.

J is TRBJ1-2 and V is TRBV2; D is unresolved. This CDR3 contains 14 residues. The ends were cut back, 8 bases at V and 3 bases at J, with 16 bases in the middle. CDR1 and CDR2 from the germline V gene are SNHLY and FYNNEI. The CDR3 region is CASVPGQFYYGYTF. DNA for the CDR3: TGTGCCAGCGTTCCGGGCCAGTTCTACTATGGCTACACCTTC.

The chain employs TRBV6-1 and TRBJ2-5; 9 nucleotides match TRBD2. Trimming at V came to 2 bases and at J to 9 bases, leaving 10 bases not matched to a gene. From germline, CDR1 is MNHNS and CDR2 SASEGT. The CDR3 extends over 15 amino acids. CDR3 residues: CASSESGGSGNAQYF. CDR3 DNA sequence: TGTGCCAGCAGTGAAAGCGGGGGGTCGGGGAACGCCCAGTACTTC.

V gene TRBV10-3 combines with J gene TRBJ2-3, with D perhaps matching TRBD1 (6 bases). The ends were cut back, 3 bases at V and 3 bases at J, with 13 bases in the middle. CDR1 is ENHRY, CDR2 SYGVKD, per germline. The length of the CDR3 is 15 residues. The CDR3 sequence: CAISDRAGVTDTQYF. For the CDR3, the DNA is TGTGCCATCAGTGATAGGGCAGGGGTGACAGATACGCAGTATTTT.

The J gene is TRBJ2-1, the V gene TRBV7-9; TRBD2 aligns across 12 bases. Losses at the gene ends were 4 bases for V and 6 bases for J; bases not matched to a gene: 7. The CDR3 loop spans 16 amino acids. Germline values: CDR1 SEHNR, CDR2 FQNEAQ (reference sequence). Here the CDR3 DNA reads TGTGCCAGCAGCTCCTGGACTAGCGGGGTCTCCAATGAGCAGTTCTTC. Protein product: CASSSWTSGVSNEQFF. The full variable domain, with the rest looked up from reference TRBV7-9 and TRBJ2-1, is DTGVSQNPRHKITKRGQNVTFRCDPISEHNRLYWYRQTLGQGPEFLTYFQNEAQLEKSRLLSDRFSAERPKGSFSTLEIQRTEQGDSAMYLCASSSWTSGVSNEQFFGPGTRLTVL.

J is TRBJ2-7 and V is TRBV7-2; D uncertain. CDR3 length equals 13 residues. Germline CDR1 SGHTA, CDR2 FQGNSA. Trimming cost V 0 bases and J 5 bases, with 8 bases left between them. The CDR3 here is CASSLAGWHEQYV. CDR3 nucleotide sequence: TGTGCCAGCAGCTTAGCGGGGTGGCACGAGCAGTACGTC.

The rearrangement uses TRBV28 and TRBJ1-2, with D perhaps matching TRBD1 (6 bases). This CDR3 has 15 amino acids. V lost 4 bases, J lost 5 bases, and 17 bases lay in between. The germline V gene encodes CDR1 MDHEN and CDR2 SYDVKM. Written as DNA, the CDR3 is TGTGCCAGCAGTTCCCTACAGGGTTATGGGTATGGCTACACCTTC. Its protein product is CASSSLQGYGYGYTF.

The count of this clone is one. The chain couples TRBV5-4 to TRBJ1-1; D possibly corresponds to TRBD1 (5 bases). The CDR3 is 12 amino acids. Germline lookup yields CDR1 SGHNT and CDR2 YYREEE (reference sequence). The ends were cut back, 4 bases at V and 8 bases at J, with 12 bases in the middle. The CDR3 is CASSGSRAEAFF. CDR3 coding DNA: TGTGCCAGCAGCGGCAGCAGGGCGGAAGCTTTCTTT.

This chain connects TRBV2 to TRBJ1-1; D gene uncertain. The germline CDR1 and CDR2 sequences are SNHLY and FYNNEI. The CDR3 loop spans 14 amino acids. Trimming removed 6 bases from V and 4 bases from J, with 15 bases in between. CDR3 DNA: TGTGCCAGCAGAAAGGAGGGTTTGTTCACTGAAGCTTTCTTT. Translated, it gives CASRKEGLFTEAFF.

The chain carries TRBV3-1 (or the pseudogene TRBV3-2) and TRBJ2-3; D not certain. Germline CDR1 and CDR2: LGHDT and YNNKEL (reference sequence). Trimming left V 0 bases short and J 2 bases short, with 6 bases between. The CDR3 is 14 residues long. CDR3 sequence reads: CASSQDSDTDTQYF. The CDR3 DNA is TGTGCCAGCAGCCAAGATTCGGACACAGATACGCAGTATTTT.

This sequence joins TRBV9 and TRBJ2-5; D is perhaps TRBD2 (7 bases). V was trimmed by 1 base and J by 0 bases, leaving 10 bases between them. The germline V gene has CDR1 SGDLS and CDR2 YYNGEE. This CDR3 is 15 amino acids long. The CDR3 loop is CASSVLGGHQETQYF. The CDR3 nucleotides read TGTGCCAGCAGCGTACTCGGGGGGCACCAAGAGACCCAGTACTTC.

The rearrangement joins TRBV6-5 to TRBJ2-2, with D perhaps TRBD2 (5 bases). The CDR3 is 11 amino acids. V lost 6 bases, J lost 7 bases, and 6 bases lay in between. Germline CDR1 reads MNHEY; CDR2 reads SVGAGI. CDR3 DNA: TGTGCCAGCAGGGAGGTCGGGGAGCTGTTTTTT. It codes for CASREVGELFF.

V gene TRBV11-1 combines with J gene TRBJ2-7; no clear D gene. This CDR3 contains 16 residues. Trimming removed 3 bases at V and 6 bases at J, with 21 bases between. CDR1 and CDR2 from the germline V gene are SGHAT and FQDESV (reference sequence). The CDR3 bases are TGTGCCAGCAGCTTCATCCTTCCGGACGGCCCGGGCGAGCAGTACTTC. Translated, it gives CASSFILPDGPGEQYF.

This clone showed up just once. The gene calls are TRBV7-9 and TRBJ1-5; D possibly corresponds to TRBD1 (6 bases). Germline V CDR1 and CDR2: SEHNR, FQNEAQ (reference sequence). CDR3 length: 13 amino acids. V was shortened by 5 bases and J by 4 bases, with 9 bases between the two germline ends. In DNA, the CDR3 is TGTGCCAGCAGCCTTGACAGGAATCAGCCCCAGCATTTT. Residues: CASSLDRNQPQHF.

The chain links TRBV6-5 to TRBJ1-2, with 10 bases matching TRBD1. This CDR3 has 14 residues. Germline CDR1 reads MNHEY; CDR2 reads SVGAGI. Germline trimming cut 2 bases from V and 5 bases from J; bases unmatched to any gene: 2. CDR3 bases: TGTGCCAGCAGTTACGGGGACAGGGGTTATGGCTACACCTTC. It specifies CASSYGDRGYGYTF.

The chain employs TRBV6-2 or TRBV6-3 and TRBJ2-7, with 10 positions matching TRBD2. V dropped 6 bases and J dropped 1; count of bases not matched to a gene: 21. The CDR3 extends over 20 amino acids. Germline loops: CDR1 MNHEY, CDR2 SVGEGT. The CDR3 nucleotides are TGTGCCAGCAGCCCCACCGGGCTAGCGGGGGTCCCTGTACGGTCCTACGAGCAGTACTTC. Translated: CASSPTGLAGVPVRSYEQYF.

The rearrangement joins TRBV3-1 (or the pseudogene TRBV3-2) to TRBJ2-5; tentatively, D is TRBD2 (7 bases). CDR3 size: 15 residues. The V end was cut by 5 bases, the J end by 9 bases, with 22 bases between. Germline V gene data show CDR1 as LGHDT and CDR2 as YNNKEL (reference sequence). As DNA, the CDR3 is TGTGCCAGCAGCGCCTTTGGGGGGGGCAATTTGCCCCAGTACTTC. Its protein product is CASSAFGGGNLPQYF.

This chain links TRBV19 with TRBJ1-6; no firm D call. CDR3 length: 17 amino acids. The germline V and J ends were trimmed by 4 bases and 7 bases, with 20 bases remaining between them. The germline CDR1 and CDR2 sequences are LNHDA and SQIVND (reference sequence). DNA for the CDR3: TGTGCCAGTAGTACCCCCGCCGGGGAGGGAAAGAATTCACCCCTCCACTTT. This translates into CASSTPAGEGKNSPLHF.

The chain joins TRBV10-3 to TRBJ1-1, with 8 bases matching TRBD1. After removal of 2 bases from V and 3 bases from J, the junction contained 11 bases not matched to a gene. CDR1 is ENHRY, CDR2 SYGVKD, per germline. CDR3 length: 17 amino acids. The CDR3 DNA reads as TGTGCCATCAGTGAGCCGCCTTCCGGGACAGGATACACTGAAGCTTTCTTT. It is translated as CAISEPPSGTGYTEAFF.

This sequence joins TRBV7-9 and TRBJ1-6; TRBD1 is a possible D gene (6 bases). Germline V gives CDR1 SEHNR, CDR2 FQNEAQ (reference sequence). The V end was cut by 5 bases, the J end by 7 bases, with 15 bases between. This CDR3 has 15 amino acids. The DNA of the CDR3 is TGTGCCAGCAGCCCCGTCCAGGGGACCAATTCACCCCTCCACTTT. Amino acid sequence: CASSPVQGTNSPLHF.

The chain couples TRBV2 to TRBJ2-3, with 10 positions matching TRBD2. After removal of 10 bases from V and 2 bases from J, the junction contained 27 bases not matched to a gene. Germline V lookup: CDR1 SNHLY, CDR2 FYNNEI. The CDR3 is 21 amino acids. CDR3 bases: TGTGCCATGCGATTCGTGGACCTAGCGGGGGCGGAAAGCCTTTACACAGATACGCAGTATTTT. Translation gives CAMRFVDLAGAESLYTDTQYF.

The chain links TRBV11-1 to TRBJ2-2; D is undetermined. V was pared by 1 base and J by 6 bases, with 6 bases between. The CDR3 loop spans 13 amino acids. Germline V gene data show CDR1 as SGHAT and CDR2 as FQDESV (reference sequence). This CDR3 reads CASSLDPAGELFF. CDR3 nucleotides: TGTGCCAGCAGCTTAGATCCCGCCGGGGAGCTGTTTTTT.

The V and J genes are TRBV13 and TRBJ1-2, with D unresolved. The CDR3 consists of 16 residues. The germline V and J ends were trimmed by 3 bases and 8 bases, with 22 bases remaining between them. Germline assignment: CDR1 PRHDT and CDR2 FYEKMQ (reference sequence). CDR3 sequence reads: CASSFRRLDPGLGYTF. CDR3 coding DNA: TGTGCCAGCAGCTTTCGGCGCCTGGACCCCGGGTTAGGCTACACCTTC.